The clone carrying this TCR beta chain was picked up a small number of times. The source of the sample is a study of CD8 T cells in ankylosing spondylitis. TCRdb processed the 5' RACE reads anew with MiXCR; each CDR3 protein has one entry. The table shows 30,000 to 45,000 distinct CDR3 sequences, with 9.5% to 11% occurring only once. Looked up from germline, CDR1 is SGHRS and CDR2 is YFSETQ. This CDR3 is built from 14 residues. With V trimmed by 6 bases and J by 6 bases, 6 bases remained unmatched. The sequencing sample was made of synovial fluid, either unsorted or a sorted T cell fraction (not recorded which). The V call is TRBV5-1, the J call TRBJ2-7; 13 bases are a match to TRBD2. This clonotype was sampled from a male donor with ankylosing spondylitis. The CDR3 sequence is CASTWTSGSLEQYF. In nucleotides, the CDR3 is TGCGCCAGCACTTGGACTAGCGGGAGTCTCGAGCAGTACTTC.